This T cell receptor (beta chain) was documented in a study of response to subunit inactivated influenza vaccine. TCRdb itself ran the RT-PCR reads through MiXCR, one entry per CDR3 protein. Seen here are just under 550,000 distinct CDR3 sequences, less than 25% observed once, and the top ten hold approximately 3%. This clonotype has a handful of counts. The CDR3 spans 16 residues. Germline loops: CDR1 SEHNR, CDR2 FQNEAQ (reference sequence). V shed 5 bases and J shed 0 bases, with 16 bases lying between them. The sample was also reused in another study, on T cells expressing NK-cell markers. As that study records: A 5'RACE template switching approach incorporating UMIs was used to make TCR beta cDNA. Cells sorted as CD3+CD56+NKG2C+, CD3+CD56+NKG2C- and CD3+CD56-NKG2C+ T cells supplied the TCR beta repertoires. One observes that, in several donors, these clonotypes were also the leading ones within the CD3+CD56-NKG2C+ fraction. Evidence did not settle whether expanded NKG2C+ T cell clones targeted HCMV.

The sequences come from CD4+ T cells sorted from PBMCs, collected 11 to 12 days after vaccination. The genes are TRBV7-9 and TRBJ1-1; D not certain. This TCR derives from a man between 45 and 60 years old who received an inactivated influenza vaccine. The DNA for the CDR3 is TGTGCCAGCAGCCCTCTACGAAGTAAGATGAACACTGAAGCTTTCTTT. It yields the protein CASSPLRSKMNTEAFF.